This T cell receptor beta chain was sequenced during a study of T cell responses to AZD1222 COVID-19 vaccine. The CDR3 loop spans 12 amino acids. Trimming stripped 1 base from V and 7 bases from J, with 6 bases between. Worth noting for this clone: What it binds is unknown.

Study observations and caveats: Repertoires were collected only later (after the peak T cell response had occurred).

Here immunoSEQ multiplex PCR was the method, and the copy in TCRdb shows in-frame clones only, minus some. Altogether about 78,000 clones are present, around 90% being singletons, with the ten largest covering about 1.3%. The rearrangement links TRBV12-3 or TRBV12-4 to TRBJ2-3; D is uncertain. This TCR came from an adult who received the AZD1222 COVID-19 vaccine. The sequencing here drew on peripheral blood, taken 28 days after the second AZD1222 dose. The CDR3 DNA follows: TGTGCCAGCAGTTTAGATGGATATACGCAGTATTTT. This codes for CASSLDGYTQYF.